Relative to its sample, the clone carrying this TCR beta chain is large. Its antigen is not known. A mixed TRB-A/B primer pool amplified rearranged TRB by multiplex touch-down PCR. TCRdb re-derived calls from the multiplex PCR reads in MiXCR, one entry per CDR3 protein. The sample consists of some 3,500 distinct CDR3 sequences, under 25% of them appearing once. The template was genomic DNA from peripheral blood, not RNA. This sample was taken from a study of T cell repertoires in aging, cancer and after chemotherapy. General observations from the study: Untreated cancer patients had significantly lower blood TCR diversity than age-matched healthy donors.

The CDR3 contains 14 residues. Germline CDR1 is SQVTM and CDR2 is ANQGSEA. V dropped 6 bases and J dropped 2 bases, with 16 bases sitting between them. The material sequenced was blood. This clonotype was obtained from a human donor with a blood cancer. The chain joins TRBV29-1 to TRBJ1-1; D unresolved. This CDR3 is CSVDRPESNTEAFF. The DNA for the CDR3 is TGCAGCGTAGATCGACCTGAGAGTAACACTGAAGCTTTCTTT.